Below, 8 T cell receptor beta chains from the same sample are listed, as sequenced in a study of blood T cell repertoires in COVID-19 (dated by TCRdb to the early 2020s). Library preparation employed the immunoSEQ multiplex PCR assay. Entries here come from immuneACCESS through TCRdb and include only in-frame sequences with V and J called. Some clones fail to appear in such tables; in the studies checked, an unresolved V gene covers under half of the shortfall, and the cause of the remainder is unknown. Recorded for this sample are approximately 72,000 clones; just under 90% of them occurred a single time. The ten largest clones add up to 1.1% to 1.5% of the sample. Sequencing input: peripheral blood. Source of these receptors: a man between 60 and 75 years old with acute or convalescent COVID-19.

This clone was seen just once. CDR3 sequence reads: CATSKDRVYEQYF. The CDR3 region has the DNA TGTGCCACGTCGAAGGACAGGGTCTACGAGCAGTACTTC. The rearrangement uses TRBV10-3 and TRBJ2-7; 8 bases agree with TRBD1. The CDR3 totals 13 residues. Per germline, CDR1 ENHRY and CDR2 SYGVKD. V lost 10 bases to trimming and J lost 3 bases; unmatched junction nucleotides: 8.

This sequence joins TRBV7-9 and TRBJ1-2, with 9 nucleotides matching TRBD1. The CDR3 is 15 residues long. CDR1 and CDR2 (germline): SEHNR, FQNEAQ (reference sequence). V shed 5 bases and J 3 bases; nucleotides not matched to a gene: 7. CDR3 loop: CASSPWTGEDYGYTF. Written as DNA, the CDR3 is TGTGCCAGCAGCCCTTGGACAGGGGAGGACTATGGCTACACCTTC.

V gene TRBV2 combines with J gene TRBJ1-5; D possibly corresponds to TRBD1 (5 bases). The CDR3 contains 15 residues. The germline gives CDR1 SNHLY, CDR2 FYNNEI. V was pared by 4 bases and J by 6 bases, with 16 bases between. The chain's CDR3 is CASSAAGGEVQPQHF. The CDR3 DNA sequence: TGTGCCAGCAGTGCAGCGGGGGGGGAAGTTCAGCCCCAGCATTTT.

This clone was recorded a few times. The chain recombines TRBV12-5 with TRBJ2-1; D might be TRBD1 (6 bases). The germline V gene encodes CDR1 LGHNT and CDR2 FRNRAP. V was shortened by 1 base and J by 7 bases, with 14 bases between the two germline ends. The CDR3 runs to 15 residues. The CDR3 nucleotides are TGTGCTAGTGGTTTGGGACAGGCCGCGATGAATGAGCAGTTCTTC. Protein: CASGLGQAAMNEQFF.

The chain couples TRBV30 to TRBJ1-2, with D uncertain. CDR1 and CDR2 (germline): GTSNPN, SVGIG (reference sequence). Trimming shortened V by 2 bases and J by 4 bases, and 32 bases separated the two germline ends. The CDR3 runs to 20 residues. The CDR3 DNA sequence: TGTGCCTGGAGTCCGGGCAAGCGTTTTTCCTATCTCGGGCGGGGCTATGGCTACACCTTC. This gives the protein CAWSPGKRFSYLGRGYGYTF.

V and J are TRBV6-6 and TRBJ2-1, with a weak D call TRBD1 (6 bases). V lost 0 bases, J lost 5 bases, and 14 bases lay in between. This CDR3 has 16 amino acids. Germline CDR1 MNHNY, CDR2 SVGAGI (reference sequence). The CDR3 sequence is CASSYSAGESNNEQFF. CDR3 coding DNA: TGTGCCAGCAGTTACTCGGCAGGGGAGAGTAACAATGAGCAGTTCTTC.

The sample holds a few counts of this clone. The chain recombines TRBV19 with TRBJ1-4; D perhaps matches TRBD1 (6 bases). With 5 bases removed from V and 5 bases from J, the gap between germline ends came to 15 bases. The CDR3 covers 15 residues. Germline CDR1 and CDR2: LNHDA and SQIVND (reference sequence). The DNA of the CDR3 is TGTGCCAGTAGTTCCAGGACAGCTCGGAATGAAAAACTGTTTTTT. It encodes CASSSRTARNEKLFF. Looking up the rest from reference TRBV19 and TRBJ1-4 gives the full variable domain: DGGITQSPKYLFRKEGQNVTLSCEQNLNHDAMYWYRQDPGQGLRLIYYSQIVNDFQKGDIAEGYSVSREKKESFPLTVTSAQKNPTAFYLCASSSRTARNEKLFFGSGTQLSVL.

The chain carries TRBV7-2 and TRBJ2-2, with D possibly being TRBD1 (6 bases). V was clipped by 6 bases and J by 1 base, with 9 bases between them. Germline V lookup: CDR1 SGHTA, CDR2 FQGNSA. This CDR3 comprises 14 residues. Written as DNA, the CDR3 is TGTGCCAGCAGACAAGGGGGGAACACCGGGGAGCTGTTTTTT. This translates into CASRQGGNTGELFF.